A selection of T cell receptor beta chains follows, all from one sample in a study of OX40 agonist ivuxolimab in advanced cancers. Method: immunoSEQ multiplex PCR; TCRdb's copy keeps in-frame clones and lacks some. The data hold about 36,000 clones, with more than 75% observed a single time. Sample: CD4+ or CD8+ T cells sorted from blood, taken in a trial of the OX40 agonist ivuxolimab. These receptors all come from an adult with an advanced solid tumor such as melanoma, head and neck, liver or kidney cancer. The conserved cysteine and the conserved F or W are not part of the CDR3 here. The order of the fields is clone size, V gene, CDR3 protein. A row's size may be missing; if present it is once, few, many or a size class.

clone size: NA; V gene: TRBV5-8; CDR3 protein: ASQDTGRARNEQF
clone size: NA; V gene: TRBV5-1; CDR3 protein: ASSLEREPSSYEQY
clone size: NA; V gene: TRBV28; CDR3 protein: ASSLWAVGGRWGSYNSPLH
clone size: NA; V gene: TRBV11-2; CDR3 protein: ASSFARGTDTQY
clone size: NA; V gene: TRBV5-1; CDR3 protein: ASSSDRGYEQY
clone size: NA; V gene: TRBV7-9; CDR3 protein: ASRAPGANVLT
clone size: NA; V gene: TRBV18; CDR3 protein: ASSPLPATSPFSGANVLT
clone size: few; V gene: TRBV2; CDR3 protein: ASMVTGNQPQH
clone size: NA; V gene: TRBV30; CDR3 protein: AWSPTGTSGKETQY
clone size: NA; V gene: TRBV30; CDR3 protein: AWRRDRPYGYT
clone size: NA; V gene: TRBV9; CDR3 protein: ASSGDSFSYEQY
clone size: NA; V gene: TRBV6-1; CDR3 protein: ASSGRDTLSGANVLT
clone size: NA; V gene: TRBV5-4; CDR3 protein: ASSLESGGAKTQY
clone size: NA; V gene: TRBV5-1; CDR3 protein: ASSLGQEGYEQY
clone size: NA; V gene: TRBV7-6; CDR3 protein: ASSPQTGANSPLH
clone size: NA; V gene: TRBV5-1; CDR3 protein: ASSIDGTGLTGELF
clone size: NA; V gene: TRBV5-1; CDR3 protein: ASTKLAGAKRDIQY
clone size: NA; V gene: TRBV9; CDR3 protein: ASSVATGGRETQY
clone size: NA; V gene: TRBV5-6; CDR3 protein: ASSLAPSSTDTQY
clone size: NA; V gene: TRBV7-9; CDR3 protein: ASSPRTSGGLSSYNEQF
clone size: NA; V gene: TRBV5-4; CDR3 protein: ASSSSGQGTSPLH
clone size: NA; V gene: TRBV5-4; CDR3 protein: ASSSGTFYEQY
clone size: NA; V gene: TRBV7-2; CDR3 protein: ASSSRGNQPQH
clone size: NA; V gene: TRBV6-1; CDR3 protein: ASSDFQNTEAF
clone size: few; V gene: TRBV14; CDR3 protein: ASSPTGGGTEAF
clone size: NA; V gene: TRBV6-1; CDR3 protein: ASRRTGNTEAF
clone size: NA; V gene: TRBV30; CDR3 protein: ATVGLRRFMNTEAF
clone size: NA; V gene: TRBV4-2; CDR3 protein: ASSQRSGAGSGTGELF